Below are 30 T cell receptor beta chains sequenced from a single sample in a study of blood T cell repertoires in COVID-19. Measured with immunoSEQ multiplex PCR; TCRdb has only the in-frame clones, and not every one. The sample has approximately 230,000 clones, roughly 89% seen once; the top ten hold around 2%. Sequencing was done on a sample of peripheral blood. These receptors were collected from a young man who had recovered from COVID-19.

This clone was recorded only once. The chain joins TRBV12-5 to TRBJ2-3; D is unresolved. The CDR3 is 10 amino acids. The germline gives CDR1 LGHNT, CDR2 FRNRAP. V was shortened by 7 bases and J by 6 bases, with 5 bases between the two germline ends. CDR3: CASVLDTQYF. CDR3 nucleotides: TGTGCTAGTGTCCTCGATACGCAGTATTTT. Full variable domain (remainder filled in from reference TRBV12-5 and TRBJ2-3): DARVTQTPRHKVTEMGQEVTMRCQPILGHNTVFWYRQTMMQGLELLAYFRNRAPLDDSGMPKDRFSAEMPDATLATLKIQPSEPRDSAVYFCASVLDTQYFGPGTRLTVL.

This chain links TRBV7-9 with TRBJ1-6; tentatively, D is TRBD1 (5 bases). The V end lost 1 base, the J end lost 6 bases, and 16 bases lay between the germline ends. This CDR3 spans 17 amino acids. Germline V gene data show CDR1 as SEHNR and CDR2 as FQNEAQ (reference sequence). The CDR3 region has the DNA TGTGCCAGCAGCTTAGTACGTGGAACCGGGGGTAATTCACCCCTCCACTTT. It codes for CASSLVRGTGGNSPLHF.

V usage is TRBV2 and J usage is TRBJ2-5; tentative D call: TRBD2 (5 bases). Germline-derived CDR1 and CDR2 are SNHLY and FYNNEI. This CDR3 is 14 amino acids long. V was pared by 4 bases and J by 5 bases, with 14 bases between. The chain's CDR3 is CASSGTGSWETQYF. DNA of the CDR3: TGTGCCAGCAGTGGGACTGGCAGCTGGGAGACCCAGTACTTC.

The chain employs TRBV23-1 and TRBJ1-1, with 7 bases matching TRBD1. TRBV23-1 is noted as an ORF with a role that remains uncertain. The CDR3 totals 21 residues. The J segment lost 0 bases and the V segment lost 0 bases, leaving 19 bases of the junction unmatched. CDR3 DNA: TGCGCCAGCAGTCAATCGACAGGGTCCAATACCGGCTATGGGGTGAACACTGAAGCTTTCTTT. Residues: CASSQSTGSNTGYGVNTEAFF.

In this sample, this clone turned up once. This chain connects TRBV20-1 to TRBJ2-1; D is unclear. The V end was cut by 6 bases, the J end by 13 bases, with 10 bases between. Germline values: CDR1 DFQATT, CDR2 SNEGSKA (reference sequence). The CDR3 extends over 9 amino acids. CDR3: CSATPPQFF. The CDR3 DNA reads TGCAGTGCCACACCTCCCCAGTTCTTC.

Concerning this clone: A read error may account for a junction end that differs from germline. The chain uses TRBV6-1 and TRBJ2-7; 7 bases map to TRBD1. CDR1 is MNHNS and CDR2 is SASEGT in the germline V gene. The CDR3 runs to 13 residues. The DNA for the CDR3 is TGTGCCAGCAGCGAAGAAAGGGGGCGAGAGCAGTACTTC. This encodes CASSEERGREQYF.

The V call is TRBV18, the J call TRBJ2-7, with 9 bases matching TRBD1. This CDR3 region has 15 residues. Trimming removed 4 bases from V and 4 bases from J; junction bases left unmatched: 8. Germline values: CDR1 KGHSH, CDR2 LQKENI. The CDR3 loop reads CASSLRGTGNYEQYF. As DNA, the CDR3 is TGTGCCAGCTCACTCCGCGGGACAGGGAATTACGAGCAGTACTTC.

The genes are TRBV5-1 and TRBJ1-2; TRBD1 matches at 7 bases. Germline CDR1 is SGHRS and CDR2 is YFSETQ. This CDR3 spans 15 amino acids. V gave up 3 bases and J gave up 8 bases; unmatched junction bases: 13. The CDR3 DNA sequence: TGCGCCAGCAGCTCGAAGGGGACAGACGTCCTGGGCTACACCTTC. Protein product: CASSSKGTDVLGYTF. Together with reference TRBV5-1 and TRBJ1-2, the CDR3 gives the full variable domain: KAGVTQTPRYLIKTRGQQVTLSCSPISGHRSVSWYQQTPGQGLQFLFEYFSETQRNKGNFPGRFSGRQFSNSRSEMNVSTLELGDSALYLCASSSKGTDVLGYTFGSGTRLTVV.

Written as DNA, the CDR3 is TGCAGCGTTTACCGCCGAGATGGCTACACCTTC. Protein sequence: CSVYRRDGYTF. The gene calls are TRBV29-1 and TRBJ1-2; D is unclear. V was shortened by 5 bases and J by 6 bases, with 10 bases between the two germline ends. Germline CDR1 and CDR2: SQVTM and ANQGSEA. There are 11 residues in the CDR3.

The J gene is TRBJ1-1, the V gene TRBV4-1, with TRBD1 as a possible D gene (5 bases). The CDR3 covers 14 residues. V shed 1 base and J shed 5 bases, with 11 bases lying between them. In germline, CDR1 is MGHRA, CDR2 YSYEKL. The DNA of the CDR3 is TGCGCCAGCAGCCAAGCGTTGACAGCTACTGAAGCTTTCTTT. The encoded protein is CASSQALTATEAFF.

This clone turned up a few times. The chain joins TRBV19 to TRBJ1-1; D is unclear. The V end lost 5 bases, the J end lost 1 base, and 8 bases lay between the germline ends. The CDR3 is made up of 13 amino acids. Looked up from germline, CDR1 is LNHDA and CDR2 is SQIVND (reference sequence). The CDR3 DNA sequence: TGTGCCAGTAGTTACAATACGAACACTGAAGCTTTCTTT. Translated, it gives CASSYNTNTEAFF.

This clone came up a few times. The V call is TRBV2, the J call TRBJ1-5, with 7 bases fitting TRBD1. CDR1 and CDR2 from the germline V gene are SNHLY and FYNNEI. The CDR3 consists of 16 residues. With 6 bases clipped from V and 4 bases from J, the junction kept 12 bases outside the gene matches. The CDR3 loop is CASRLIGTVQNQPQHF. CDR3 DNA sequence: TGTGCCAGCAGATTAATTGGGACAGTACAAAATCAGCCCCAGCATTTT.

This clone was observed a handful of times. The chain couples TRBV2 to TRBJ2-1; 8 nucleotides align to TRBD2. V lost 4 bases, J lost 3 bases, and 8 bases stayed unmatched. Germline CDR1 SNHLY, CDR2 FYNNEI. The CDR3 totals 16 residues. CDR3 residues: CASSGGKRGSYNEQFF. The CDR3 DNA sequence: TGTGCCAGCAGTGGCGGTAAGCGGGGGAGCTACAATGAGCAGTTCTTC.

The chain couples TRBV5-4 to TRBJ2-1; 7 positions match TRBD2. CDR1 and CDR2 (germline): SGHNT, YYREEE (reference sequence). The ends lost 3 bases at V and 0 bases at J; junction bases unmatched: 3. CDR3 length: 15 amino acids. CDR3 loop: CASSSGLSSYNEQFF. CDR3 DNA sequence: TGTGCCAGCAGCTCGGGACTAAGCTCCTACAATGAGCAGTTCTTC.

V is TRBV5-4 and J is TRBJ2-1; 7 bases line up with TRBD1. This CDR3 has 14 amino acids. The J segment lost 6 bases and the V segment lost 4 bases, leaving 7 bases of the junction unmatched. Germline V gene sequence: CDR1 SGHNT, CDR2 YYREEE (reference sequence). CDR3 in DNA: TGTGCCAGCAGCCTCCCAGGACAGGTCAATGAGCAGTTCTTC. Residues: CASSLPGQVNEQFF.

The V call is TRBV14, the J call TRBJ2-7, with 8 bases matching TRBD1. Germline trimming cut 4 bases from V and 7 bases from J; bases unmatched to any gene: 12. Germline lookup yields CDR1 SGHDN and CDR2 FVKESK. CDR3 size: 15 residues. The CDR3 DNA reads as TGTGCCAGCAGCCCTATAGACCAGGGGGCGCGGGAGCAGTACTTC. Translated, it gives CASSPIDQGAREQYF.

This clone was detected once. This sequence joins TRBV4-1 and TRBJ2-1, with D possibly TRBD1 on 6 matching bases. This CDR3 region has 16 residues. V was clipped by 0 bases and J by 6 bases, with 15 bases between them. CDR1 is MGHRA and CDR2 is YSYEKL in the germline V gene. The CDR3 DNA is TGCGCCAGCAGCCAAGATAGGGGGACCCGAAGCAATGAGCAGTTCTTC. Encoded protein: CASSQDRGTRSNEQFF.

The chain employs TRBV6-5 and TRBJ1-6; the D is unclear. V lost 4 bases to trimming and J lost 8 bases, with 12 bases between them. The germline CDR1 and CDR2 sequences are MNHEY and SVGAGI. The CDR3 sequence is 14 residues long. This chain's CDR3 is CASSSGREDSPLHF. The CDR3 nucleotides are TGTGCCAGCAGTTCGGGAAGGGAGGATTCACCCCTCCACTTT.

J is TRBJ1-6 and V is TRBV7-9, with TRBD1 matching 7 bases. Germline V gene data show CDR1 as SEHNR and CDR2 as FQNEAQ (reference sequence). This CDR3 region has 12 residues. Trimming cost V 6 bases and J 15 bases; bases outside gene matches: 8. In DNA form, the CDR3 reads TGTGCCAGCAGTACAGGGGTTCGGGTCCTCCACTTT. Its translation: CASSTGVRVLHF. Filled out from reference TRBV7-9 and TRBJ1-6, the complete variable domain reads DTGVSQNPRHKITKRGQNVTFRCDPISEHNRLYWYRQTLGQGPEFLTYFQNEAQLEKSRLLSDRFSAERPKGSFSTLEIQRTEQGDSAMYLCASSTGVRVLHFGNGTRLTVT.

The chain links TRBV3-1 (or the pseudogene TRBV3-2) to TRBJ2-2; TRBD2 agrees at 7 bases. The CDR3 contains 15 residues. Germline trimming cut 1 base from V and 8 bases from J; bases unmatched to any gene: 7. CDR1 LGHDT and CDR2 YNNKEL come from the germline V gene (reference sequence). The CDR3 DNA reads as TGTGCCAGCAGCCAAGTTACCAGCGGGGTTGGGGAGCTGTTTTTT. This encodes CASSQVTSGVGELFF.

The rearrangement uses TRBV11-3 and TRBJ2-7; tentatively, D is TRBD2 (7 bases). CDR3 length: 15 residues. V was cut by 5 bases and J by 5 bases, with 19 bases left in between. Germline V gene data show CDR1 as SGHNT and CDR2 as YENEEA. This CDR3 reads CASSPLGGGLHEQYF. For the CDR3, the DNA is TGTGCCAGCAGCCCACTTGGGGGGGGGCTTCACGAGCAGTACTTC.

A few counts support this clone. The chain recombines TRBV28 with TRBJ2-1; the D gene is possibly TRBD2 (5 bases). CDR1 and CDR2 from the germline V gene are MDHEN and SYDVKM. The CDR3 totals 17 residues. V was clipped by 5 bases and J by 3 bases, with 20 bases between them. CDR3 amino acids: CASSAPEILAGYNEQFF. In DNA, the CDR3 is TGTGCCAGCAGTGCACCTGAAATCCTAGCCGGCTACAATGAGCAGTTCTTC.

V gene TRBV11-3 combines with J gene TRBJ2-2, with 8 bases lining up with TRBD1. V trimming: 5 bases; J trimming: 1 base; junction bases outside the gene matches: 3. The germline V gene encodes CDR1 SGHNT and CDR2 YENEEA. The CDR3 has 15 residues. The CDR3 DNA follows: TGTGCCAGCAGCCCCGACAGGGGGAACACCGGGGAGCTGTTTTTT. Protein sequence: CASSPDRGNTGELFF. The full variable domain, completed using reference TRBV11-3 and TRBJ2-2, is EAGVVQSPRYKIIEKKQPVAFWCNPISGHNTLYWYLQNLGQGPELLIRYENEEAVDDSQLPKDRFSAERLKGVDSTLKIQPAELGDSAVYLCASSPDRGNTGELFFGEGSRLTVL.

The J gene is TRBJ2-5, the V gene TRBV7-6, with a weak D call TRBD2 (6 bases). This CDR3 is built from 16 residues. Trimming left V 1 base short and J 5 bases short, with 17 bases between. Looked up from germline, CDR1 is SGHVS and CDR2 is FNYEAQ. CDR3 coding DNA: TGTGCCAGCAGCTTAGAGTTCTGGGGGGTTGGGGAGACCCAGTACTTC. It codes for CASSLEFWGVGETQYF. Variable domain in full (rest from reference TRBV7-6 and TRBJ2-5): GAGVSQSPRYKVTKRGQDVALRCDPISGHVSLYWYRQALGQGPEFLTYFNYEAQQDKSGLPNDRFSAERPEGSISTLTIQRTEQRDSAMYRCASSLEFWGVGETQYFGPGTRLLVL.

The chain joins TRBV27 to TRBJ2-7, with 12 bases matching TRBD2. CDR1 MNHEY and CDR2 SMNVEV come from the germline V gene (reference sequence). The CDR3 has 16 residues. The V segment lost 5 bases and the J segment 5 bases; nucleotides outside the gene matches: 10. For the CDR3, the DNA is TGTGCCAGCAGTCGCCTACTAGCGGGGGGTCCCAACGAGCAGTACTTC. Its translation is CASSRLLAGGPNEQYF.

This chain uses TRBV30 with TRBJ1-2, with a tentative D call TRBD1 (5 bases). CDR1 is GTSNPN, CDR2 SVGIG, per germline (reference sequence). This CDR3 has 11 residues. Trimming left V 2 bases short and J 8 bases short, with 9 bases between. CDR3: CAWSRTTGYTF. CDR3 nucleotide sequence: TGTGCCTGGAGTCGGACAACGGGCTACACCTTC.

V is TRBV6-2 or TRBV6-3 and J is TRBJ2-7, with D tentatively TRBD1 (5 bases). Germline V gives CDR1 MNHEY, CDR2 SVGEGT. CDR3 length equals 15 residues. V lost 2 bases to trimming and J lost 2 bases, with 13 bases between them. The CDR3 loop reads CASSYRTGLTYEQYF. CDR3 DNA sequence: TGTGCCAGCAGTTACAGAACAGGATTAACCTACGAGCAGTACTTC.

V and J are TRBV15 and TRBJ2-1, with 8 bases aligning to TRBD2. The V segment lost 5 bases and the J segment 6 bases; nucleotides outside the gene matches: 6. Germline V lookup: CDR1 LNHNV, CDR2 YYDKDF (reference sequence). This CDR3 comprises 14 residues. The CDR3 DNA is TGTGCCACCAGCCGAAGCGGGGGACTCAATGAGCAGTTCTTC. Protein product: CATSRSGGLNEQFF.

J is TRBJ2-3 and V is TRBV5-4; 7 bases fit TRBD1. The CDR3 covers 16 residues. V dropped 3 bases and J dropped 2; count of bases not matched to a gene: 9. The germline CDR1 and CDR2 sequences are SGHNT and YYREEE (reference sequence). As DNA, the CDR3 is TGTGCCAGCAGCTCCCCGACAGGGATCCTCACAGATACGCAGTATTTT. The encoded protein is CASSSPTGILTDTQYF.

V and J are TRBV12-3 or TRBV12-4 and TRBJ1-2, with 7 bases aligning to TRBD1. J gave up 10 bases and V 6 bases, and 5 bases lay outside the gene matches. This CDR3 has 11 amino acids. This chain's CDR3 is CASRRGTDYTF. In DNA form, the CDR3 reads TGTGCCAGCAGAAGGGGGACAGACTACACCTTC.